Shown below are 19 T cell receptor beta chains from a single sample sequenced in a study of T cell repertoires in cytomegalovirus infection. Each CDR3 protein is one row after TCRdb ran MiXCR on the reads. The table lists hundreds of thousands of distinct CDR3 sequences, 17% of them singletons, with around 12% in the top ten. The sequencing sample was made of PBMCs. These receptor sequences come from a human donor in good health (CMV status not recorded). Some clones in this sample may be carry-over from other donors' samples.

This chain joins TRBV6-2 or TRBV6-3 and TRBJ2-7, with a tentative D call TRBD1 (6 bases). CDR3 size: 17 residues. Per the germline V gene, CDR1 is MNHEY and CDR2 is SVGEGT. V shed 2 bases and J shed 4 bases, with 21 bases lying between them. The CDR3 loop is CASSYLRQGLSLYEQYF. In DNA form, the CDR3 reads TGTGCCAGCAGTTACCTCCGGCAGGGGTTGTCGTTATACGAGCAGTACTTC.

The V gene is TRBV12-3 or TRBV12-4, the J gene TRBJ2-7; D might be TRBD1 (5 bases). The CDR3 has 15 amino acids. The V end was cut by 3 bases, the J end by 4 bases, with 16 bases between. The CDR3 nucleotides read TGTGCCAGCAGTTTTGGTCAGGGCTCCCATTACGAGCAGTACTTC. Protein sequence: CASSFGQGSHYEQYF.

The rearrangement links TRBV25-1 to TRBJ1-1, with 7 bases fitting TRBD1. Germline CDR1 MGHDK, CDR2 SYGVNS. The CDR3 is made up of 15 amino acids. V dropped 4 bases and J dropped 5; count of bases not matched to a gene: 10. CDR3 in amino acids: CASSARGTAVTEAFF. The DNA of the CDR3 is TGTGCCAGCAGTGCCCGAGGGACAGCGGTGACTGAAGCTTTCTTT.

This clonotype appeared a few times. The chain combines TRBV2 with TRBJ2-7, with TRBD2 identical over 9 bases. CDR1 and CDR2 from the germline V gene are SNHLY and FYNNEI. The CDR3 runs 13 residues. Losses at the gene ends were 6 bases for V and 4 bases for J; bases not matched to a gene: 4. The CDR3 DNA follows: TGTGCCAGCAGAGCGCGGGAGGGTTACGAGCAGTACTTC. The encoded protein is CASRAREGYEQYF. Variable domain in full (rest from reference TRBV2 and TRBJ2-7): EPEVTQTPSHQVTQMGQEVILRCVPISNHLYFYWYRQILGQKVEFLVSFYNNEISEKSEIFDDQFSVERPDGSNFTLKIRSTKLEDSAMYFCASRAREGYEQYFGPGTRLTVT.

This clonotype was counted a few times. This chain joins TRBV18 and TRBJ1-1, with D maybe TRBD1 (6 bases). This CDR3 contains 15 residues. Germline V gives CDR1 KGHSH, CDR2 LQKENI. Trimming stripped 0 bases from V and 3 bases from J, with 11 bases between. The CDR3 loop reads CASSPPSRQDTEAFF. In DNA, the CDR3 is TGTGCCAGCTCACCACCGTCCAGACAGGACACTGAAGCTTTCTTT.

This clonotype was detected a few times. The CDR3 coding sequence is TGTGCCAGTAGTACGTATGACTACTCTGGAAACACCATATATTTT. The encoded protein is CASSTYDYSGNTIYF. V and J are TRBV19 and TRBJ1-3; D uncertain. Trimming shortened V by 4 bases and J by 0 bases, and 10 bases separated the two germline ends. The V gene's germline CDR1 is LNHDA and CDR2 SQIVND (reference sequence). The CDR3 runs 15 residues.

This clonotype has only a few counts. This rearrangement joins TRBV4-2 to TRBJ2-1; D may be TRBD1 (6 bases). The CDR3 loop spans 15 amino acids. The V and J ends lost 6 bases and 6 bases respectively, with 18 bases between them. Germline values: CDR1 LGHNA, CDR2 YNFKEQ. CDR3 sequence: CASSSQGTLGNEQFF. The CDR3 region has the DNA TGTGCCAGCAGTTCCCAGGGGACGTTGGGCAATGAGCAGTTCTTC.

Only a few counts were recorded for this clonotype. This chain connects TRBV28 to TRBJ2-2; unclear D gene. Germline V gives CDR1 MDHEN, CDR2 SYDVKM. There are 15 residues in the CDR3. With 3 bases removed from V and 0 bases from J, the gap between germline ends came to 8 bases. CDR3 protein: CASSFGITNTGELFF. CDR3 nucleotides: TGTGCCAGCAGTTTTGGTATTACGAACACCGGGGAGCTGTTTTTT.

In this sample, this clonotype turned up many times. The chain combines TRBV4-2 with TRBJ2-2; tentative D call: TRBD2 (5 bases). Germline CDR1 is LGHNA and CDR2 is YNFKEQ. The V end was cut by 0 bases, the J end by 4 bases, with 12 bases between. The CDR3 sequence is 16 residues long. The CDR3 loop is CASSQEFRGFTGELFF. CDR3 DNA: TGTGCCAGCAGCCAAGAGTTTCGGGGTTTCACCGGGGAGCTGTTTTTT.

This clonotype was detected a few times. V usage is TRBV7-2 and J usage is TRBJ2-3; 9 nucleotides line up with TRBD2. Trimming cost V 5 bases and J 0 bases; bases outside gene matches: 21. The CDR3 is made up of 21 amino acids. Per the germline V gene, CDR1 is SGHTA and CDR2 is FQGNSA. DNA of the CDR3: TGTGCCAGCAGCCTCCCGGAGTCTAGCGGGGCCCTATCATTTAGCACAGATACGCAGTATTTT. This codes for CASSLPESSGALSFSTDTQYF.

There are many counts of this clonotype. The V gene is TRBV2, the J gene TRBJ1-1; D is ambiguous. The CDR3 extends over 12 amino acids. The V gene lost 7 bases and the J gene lost 4 bases, with 10 bases spanning the gap. CDR1 is SNHLY and CDR2 is FYNNEI in the germline V gene. Here the CDR3 DNA reads TGTGCCAGCAACTTTCCGAGCACTGAAGCTTTCTTT. Translation gives CASNFPSTEAFF.

This clonotype came up a few times. The chain has TRBV10-3 and TRBJ1-1; TRBD1 is a possible D gene (6 bases). CDR1 ENHRY and CDR2 SYGVKD come from the germline V gene. The CDR3 has 15 amino acids. V dropped 2 bases and J dropped 0 bases, with 10 bases sitting between them. CDR3 in DNA: TGTGCCATCAGTGAGGAGAAGGGGGTGAACACTGAAGCTTTCTTT. It specifies CAISEEKGVNTEAFF.

The rearrangement joins TRBV5-1 to TRBJ1-4; the D gene is possibly TRBD1 (5 bases). The CDR3 spans 15 residues. Trimming left V 0 bases short and J 5 bases short, with 11 bases between. The V gene's germline CDR1 is SGHRS and CDR2 YFSETQ. In DNA, the CDR3 is TGCGCCAGCAGCTTGGTTGAGGGGAGCAATGAAAAACTGTTTTTT. Translating gives CASSLVEGSNEKLFF.

This clonotype occurred many times. This rearrangement joins TRBV7-6 to TRBJ2-7; D might be TRBD1 (6 bases). The CDR3 covers 16 residues. Germline CDR1 is SGHVS and CDR2 is FNYEAQ. V lost 0 bases, J lost 5 bases, and 17 bases lay in between. The CDR3 protein is CASSLAFGQPFHEQYF. The CDR3 DNA sequence: TGTGCCAGCAGCTTAGCGTTCGGACAGCCGTTCCACGAGCAGTACTTC.

The rearrangement links TRBV6-6 to TRBJ1-4; D call uncertain. This CDR3 comprises 15 residues. V was clipped by 7 bases and J by 2 bases, with 14 bases between them. In germline, CDR1 is MNHNY, CDR2 SVGAGI (reference sequence). The CDR3 bases are TGTGCCAGCACCCCAGCGGGCACCACTAATGAAAAACTGTTTTTT. Translating gives CASTPAGTTNEKLFF.

This clonotype was seen repeatedly, ten times or more. This chain links TRBV7-2 with TRBJ1-1; no clear D gene. Germline V lookup: CDR1 SGHTA, CDR2 FQGNSA. The ends were cut back, 5 bases at V and 3 bases at J, with 10 bases in the middle. The length of the CDR3 is 13 residues. In nucleotides, the CDR3 is TGTGCCAGCAGCACCCAATTCGACACTGAAGCTTTCTTT. It specifies CASSTQFDTEAFF.

This chain joins TRBV9 and TRBJ1-3; D gene ambiguous. The CDR3 totals 15 residues. Germline loops: CDR1 SGDLS, CDR2 YYNGEE. V lost 3 bases and J lost 0, with 10 bases in between. CDR3 in DNA: TGTGCCAGCAGCGGCGGGCGGCACTCTGGAAACACCATATATTTT. The encoded protein is CASSGGRHSGNTIYF.

In this sample, this clonotype turned up a few times. The gene calls are TRBV28 and TRBJ2-7; 9 nucleotides agree with TRBD1. V trimming: 3 bases; J trimming: 3 bases; junction bases outside the gene matches: 12. Germline V gives CDR1 MDHEN, CDR2 SYDVKM. The CDR3 runs 17 residues. DNA of the CDR3: TGTGCCAGCAGTTTCCCCCTCCGGACAGGGGCCGACTACGAGCAGTACTTC. This encodes CASSFPLRTGADYEQYF.

The genes are TRBV5-4 and TRBJ2-3, with a possible D match to TRBD1 (5 bases). The V gene's germline CDR1 is SGHNT and CDR2 YYREEE (reference sequence). This CDR3 contains 16 residues. Deletions cut 1 base from V and 3 bases from J, with 15 bases between. CDR3 residues: CASSLWGQGQTDTQYF. The CDR3 DNA reads TGTGCCAGCAGCTTGTGGGGCCAGGGTCAAACAGATACGCAGTATTTT.